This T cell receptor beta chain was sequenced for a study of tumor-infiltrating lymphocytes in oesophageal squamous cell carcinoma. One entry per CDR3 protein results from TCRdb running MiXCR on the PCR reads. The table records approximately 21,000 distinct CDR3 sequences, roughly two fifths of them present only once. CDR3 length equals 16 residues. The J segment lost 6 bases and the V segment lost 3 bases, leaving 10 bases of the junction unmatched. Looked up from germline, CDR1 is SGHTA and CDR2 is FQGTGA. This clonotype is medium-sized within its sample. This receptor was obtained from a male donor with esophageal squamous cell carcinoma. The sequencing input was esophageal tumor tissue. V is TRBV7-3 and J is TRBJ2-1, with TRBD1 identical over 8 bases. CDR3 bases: TGTGCCAGCAGCTTGCTTTTCGGGACAGGTCCCAATGAGCAGTTCTTC. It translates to CASSLLFGTGPNEQFF.